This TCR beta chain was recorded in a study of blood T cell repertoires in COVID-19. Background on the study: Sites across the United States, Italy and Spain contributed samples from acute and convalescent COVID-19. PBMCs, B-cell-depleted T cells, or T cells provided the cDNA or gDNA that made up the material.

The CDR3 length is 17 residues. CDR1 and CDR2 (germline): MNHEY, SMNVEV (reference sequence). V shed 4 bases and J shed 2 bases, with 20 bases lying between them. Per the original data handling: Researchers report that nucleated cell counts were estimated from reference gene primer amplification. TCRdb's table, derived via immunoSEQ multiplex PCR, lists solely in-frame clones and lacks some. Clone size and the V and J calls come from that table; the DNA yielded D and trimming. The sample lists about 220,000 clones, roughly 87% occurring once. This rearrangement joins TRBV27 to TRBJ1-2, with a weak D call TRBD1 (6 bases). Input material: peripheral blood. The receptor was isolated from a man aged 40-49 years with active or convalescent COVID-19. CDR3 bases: TGTGCCAGCAGTTCATCCCCCCGGACAGTGTCCAACTATGGCTACACCTTC. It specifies CASSSSPRTVSNYGYTF.